This record concerns one T cell receptor beta chain sequence. The target antigen is unknown. The PCR was carried out with 60 Vbeta primers and 13 Jbeta primers. Profiled with immunoSEQ multiplex PCR; TCRdb holds only in-frame clones, not every one. Found here are under 250,000 clones, about 78% of them singletons; the top ten hold about 2.8%. Germline values: CDR1 SGHDT, CDR2 YYEEEE. V lost 4 bases, J lost 4 bases, and 13 bases lay in between. The CDR3 sequence is 14 residues long. The sample comes from a study of cytomegalovirus exposure and HLA in healthy donors. Overall study results and limits: Accurate prediction of most subjects' HLA-A and HLA-B alleles from TCR beta sequences was reported. There were reportedly fewer N-insertions in an Asian-associated ancestry cluster than the roughly 670-donor mean, in a later analysis. The study flagged approximately 180 TCR beta chains as cytomegalovirus-associated.

This sequence was found in a woman in her twenties or thirties in good health and CMV-seronegative. This chain links TRBV5-6 with TRBJ2-3, with D possibly matching TRBD1 (6 bases). Sequenced material: PBMCs. The CDR3 is CASSPNPGADTQYF. The CDR3 region has the DNA TGTGCCAGCAGCCCAAATCCAGGGGCAGATACGCAGTATTTT.